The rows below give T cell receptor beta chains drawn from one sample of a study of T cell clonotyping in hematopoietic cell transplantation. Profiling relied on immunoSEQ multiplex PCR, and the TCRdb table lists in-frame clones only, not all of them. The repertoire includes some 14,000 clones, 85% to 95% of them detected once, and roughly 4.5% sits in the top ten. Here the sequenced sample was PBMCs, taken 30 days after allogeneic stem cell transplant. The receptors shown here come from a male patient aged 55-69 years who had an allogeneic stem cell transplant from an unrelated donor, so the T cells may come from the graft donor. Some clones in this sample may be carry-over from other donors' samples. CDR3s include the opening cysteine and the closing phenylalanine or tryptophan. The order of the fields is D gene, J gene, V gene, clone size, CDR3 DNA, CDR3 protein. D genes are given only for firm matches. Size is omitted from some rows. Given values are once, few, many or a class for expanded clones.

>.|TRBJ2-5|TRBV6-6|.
TGTGCCAGCAGTTACGTCGGGGACGGAGAGACCCAGTACTTC
CASSYVGDGETQYF
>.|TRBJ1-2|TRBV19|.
TGTGCCAGTAGGACCCCGGAAACCCTATACTATGGCTACACCTTC
CASRTPETLYYGYTF
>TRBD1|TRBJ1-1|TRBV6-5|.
TGTGCCAGCAGTTTTAGACAGGGAAACACTGAAGCTTTCTTT
CASSFRQGNTEAFF
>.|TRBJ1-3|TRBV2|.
TGTGCCAGCAGTGCGGCAGGGATCGGTGGAAACACCATATATTTT
CASSAAGIGGNTIYF
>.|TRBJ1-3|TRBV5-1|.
TGCGCCAGCAGCCCCGAGGGTTCCGGAAACACCATATATTTT
CASSPEGSGNTIYF
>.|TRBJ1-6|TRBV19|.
TGTGCCAGTGGACAGCGCTCCTATAATTCACCCCTCCACTTT
CASGQRSYNSPLHF
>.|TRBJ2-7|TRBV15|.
TGTGCCACCAGCAGAGACCGACAGAGCTCCTACGAGCAGTACTTC
CATSRDRQSSYEQYF
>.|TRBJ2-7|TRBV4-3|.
TGCGCCAGCAGCCAGGAGCCCCCGAGACAGGCCTCCTACGAGCAGTACTTC
CASSQEPPRQASYEQYF
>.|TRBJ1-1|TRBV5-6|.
TGTGCCAGCAGCTATCAAGCAGTGAACACTGAAGCTTTCTTT
CASSYQAVNTEAFF
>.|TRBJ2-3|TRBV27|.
TGTGCCACTGGGGCCGTACCAGATACGCAGTATTTT
CATGAVPDTQYF
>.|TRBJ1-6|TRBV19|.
TGTGCCAGTAGCCCACTAGTAGGAGGGGTGGGTAATTCACCCCTCCACTTT
CASSPLVGGVGNSPLHF
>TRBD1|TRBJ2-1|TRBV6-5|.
TGTGCCAGCAGTAATCGGGACAGGAGATACAATGAGCAGTTCTTC
CASSNRDRRYNEQFF
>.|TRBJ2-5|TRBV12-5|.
TGTGCTAGTGGTCCTGGGACTCAAGAGACCCAGTACTTC
CASGPGTQETQYF
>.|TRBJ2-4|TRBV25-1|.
TGTGCCAGCAGTGAATTTTTTGGGAACATTCAGTACTTC
CASSEFFGNIQYF
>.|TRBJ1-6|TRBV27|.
TGTGCCAGCAGTCCCATAGGACAGAATAATTCACCCCTCCACTTT
CASSPIGQNNSPLHF
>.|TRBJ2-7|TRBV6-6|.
TGTGCCAGCAGTCTCTACAGGGACTCCTACGAGCAGTACTTC
CASSLYRDSYEQYF
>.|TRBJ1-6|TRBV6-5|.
TGTGCCAGCAGCTCTAGACAGAATAATTCACCCCTCCACTTT
CASSSRQNNSPLHF
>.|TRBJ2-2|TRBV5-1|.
TGCGCCAGCAGCTTGGGGGCAGGGCCGGACACCGGGGAGCTGTTTTTT
CASSLGAGPDTGELFF
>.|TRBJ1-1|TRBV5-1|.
TGCGCCAGCACCAGAGTGGGAGCGAACACTGAAGCTTTCTTT
CASTRVGANTEAFF
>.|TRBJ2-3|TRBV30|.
TGTGCCTGGAGTCCCCCCTTGAGGAGCACAGATACGCAGTATTTT
CAWSPPLRSTDTQYF
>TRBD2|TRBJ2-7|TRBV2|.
TGTGCCAGCAGCGAGGGGACTAGCGGGCAACTTGGTTACGAGCAGTACTTC
CASSEGTSGQLGYEQYF
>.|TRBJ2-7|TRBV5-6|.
TGTGCCAGCAGCTTGGGGGGACTCTACGAGCAGTACTTC
CASSLGGLYEQYF
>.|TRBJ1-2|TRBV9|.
TGTGCCAGCAGCGTGGCGACAGAAAACTATGGCTACACCTTC
CASSVATENYGYTF
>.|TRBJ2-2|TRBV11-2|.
TGTGCCAGCAGTCCAGGGGGGCTGGAGCTGTTTTTT
CASSPGGLELFF
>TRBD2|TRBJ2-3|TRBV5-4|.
TGTGCCAGCAGCACGGGCGGGGGACTCACAGATACGCAGTATTTT
CASSTGGGLTDTQYF
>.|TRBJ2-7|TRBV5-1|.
TGCGCCAGCAGCTTGGGTCCCGAGCAGTACTTC
CASSLGPEQYF
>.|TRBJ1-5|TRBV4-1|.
TGCGCCAGCAGCCAAGAAGGAGGGTATAGCAATCAGCCCCAGCATTTT
CASSQEGGYSNQPQHF
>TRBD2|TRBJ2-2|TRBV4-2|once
TGTGCCAGCAGCCAAAAGCCCCGATATGAAACTAGCGGGGGGAGGTGGGACGAACCCAGGGAGCTGTTTTTT
CASSQKPRYETSGGRWDEPRELFF
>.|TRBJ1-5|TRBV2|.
TGTGCCAGCAACAAAGGCAGCGGTAGCAATCAGCCCCAGCATTTT
CASNKGSGSNQPQHF
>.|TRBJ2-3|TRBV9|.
TGTGCCATCATACCCGAGGATTTT
CAIIPEDF
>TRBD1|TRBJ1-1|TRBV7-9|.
TGTGCCAGCAGCCAGGCGGGACAGCCGAACACTGAAGCTTTCTTT
CASSQAGQPNTEAFF
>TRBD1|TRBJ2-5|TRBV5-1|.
TGCGCCAGCAAAGGGACAGGGGGCCTTCAAGAGACCCAGTACTTC
CASKGTGGLQETQYF
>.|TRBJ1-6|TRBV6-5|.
TGTGCCAGCAGTAAGGACAGCTATAATTCACCCCTCCACTTT
CASSKDSYNSPLHF
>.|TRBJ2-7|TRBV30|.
TGTGCCTGGAGTGTAAGGCTAGCGAGCTACGAGCAGTACTTC
CAWSVRLASYEQYF
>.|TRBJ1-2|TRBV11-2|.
TGTGCCAGCAGCTTATTGGGCGCTACCTATGGCTACACCTTC
CASSLLGATYGYTF
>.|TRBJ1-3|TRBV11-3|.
TGTGCCAGCAGTATGGGACCGGGAAACACCATATATTTT
CASSMGPGNTIYF
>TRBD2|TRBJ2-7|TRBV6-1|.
TGTGCCAGCACCTCGACTAGCGGGTACGAGCAGTACTTC
CASTSTSGYEQYF
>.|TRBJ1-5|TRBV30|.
TGTGCCTGGAGTGTACGTGGGGTCTCCCCCCAGCATTTT
CAWSVRGVSPQHF
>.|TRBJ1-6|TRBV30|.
TGTGCCTGGAGTAGGTCAGGTTGGATTAATTCACCCCTCCACTTT
CAWSRSGWINSPLHF
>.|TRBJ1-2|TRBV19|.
TGTGCCAGTAGTATCCCCCAGGGTGGTGGCTACACCTTC
CASSIPQGGGYTF
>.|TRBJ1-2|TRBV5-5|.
TGTGCCAGCAGCTTGGAGGCAGACTATGGCTACACCTTC
CASSLEADYGYTF
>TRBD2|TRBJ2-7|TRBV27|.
TGTGCCAGCAGCGGGACTAGAGGGATATACGAGGGGCAGTACTTC
CASSGTRGIYEGQYF
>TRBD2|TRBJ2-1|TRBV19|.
TGTGCCAGTAGTAGGACTAGCGGGGGGCTTGCTCCAAATGAGCAGTTCTTC
CASSRTSGGLAPNEQFF
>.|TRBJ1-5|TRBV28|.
TGTGCCAGCAGCGTTATCCAGGGTAGCAATCAGCCCCAGCATTTT
CASSVIQGSNQPQHF
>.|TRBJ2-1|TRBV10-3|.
TGTGCCATCAGTGAGTCAATCGGGGAGCAGTTCTTC
CAISESIGEQFF
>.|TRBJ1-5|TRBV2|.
TGTGCCAGCAGTCTGGGTATAGGGCAGCCCCAGCATTTT
CASSLGIGQPQHF
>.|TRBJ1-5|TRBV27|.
TGTGCCAGCAGTTTATCGTATAGCAATCAGCCCCAGCATTTT
CASSLSYSNQPQHF
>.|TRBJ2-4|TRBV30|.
TGTGCCTGGAGTGCCAGGGGCCAAGCCAAAAACATTCAGTACTTC
CAWSARGQAKNIQYF
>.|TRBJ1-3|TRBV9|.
TGTGCCAGCAGCGTAGGGTTGACTGGAAACACCATATATTTT
CASSVGLTGNTIYF
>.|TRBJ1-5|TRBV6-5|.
TGTGCCAGCAGTGTCGGGGGAAGCAATCAGCCCCAGCATTTT
CASSVGGSNQPQHF
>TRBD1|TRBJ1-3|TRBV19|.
TGTGCCACTAAGAGAGGACAGGACTCTGGAAACACCATATATTTT
CATKRGQDSGNTIYF
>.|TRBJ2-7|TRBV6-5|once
TGTGCCAGCAGTTCAGCGCGGGACAGACACTCCTACGAGCAGTACTTC
CASSSARDRHSYEQYF
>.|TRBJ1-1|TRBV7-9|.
TGTGCCAGCAGCTTAAGGCAAGACGCTGAAGCTTTCTTT
CASSLRQDAEAFF